This T cell receptor (beta chain) emerged from a study of CD8+CD57+ T cells in acquired aplastic anemia. The study, taken as a whole, reports: Patients and controls turned out to have 25 to 30 CD8+ CDR3 sequences in common. In CD8+ cells, Simpson's diversity showed no significant difference between patients and controls.

Previously, flow cytometry had revealed CD8+CD57+ cell expansion in the patients chosen for sequencing. This clonotype was picked up many times. Its target is not known. Genomic DNA acted as the template from which TCR beta VDJ combination and CDR3 sequence profiling were carried out. From the reads, TCRdb called clonotypes with MiXCR, one entry per CDR3 protein. Among approximately 300,000 distinct CDR3 sequences listed, around three fifths were seen once. This TCR was recovered from a human donor with aplastic anemia. The sample consisted of sorted CD4+, CD8+, or CD8+CD57+ T cells (not recorded which) from PBMCs.

CDR3 sequence (DNA): TGTGCCAGTAGTATCCTATCCGGGACACTCACAGATACGCAGTATTTT. It codes for CASSILSGTLTDTQYF. This rearrangement joins TRBV19 to TRBJ2-3; the D gene is possibly TRBD1 (6 bases). Germline CDR1 reads LNHDA; CDR2 reads SQIVND (reference sequence). Trimming stripped 3 bases from V and 2 bases from J, with 15 bases between. CDR3 length: 16 amino acids.